Each of the 30 T cell receptor beta chains below was sequenced from the same sample in a study of blood T cell repertoires in COVID-19. Data came from immunoSEQ multiplex PCR; TCRdb stores just in-frame clones and leaves some out. The table lists more than 70,000 clones, approximately 88% of them singletons. Sample: peripheral blood. The receptors were sampled from a man aged 45-60 years with active COVID-19.

The rearrangement links TRBV30 to TRBJ2-2, with TRBD1 as a possible D gene (5 bases). Deletions cut 5 bases from V and 1 base from J, with 17 bases between. The CDR3 spans 16 residues. Looked up from germline, CDR1 is GTSNPN and CDR2 is SVGIG (reference sequence). CDR3 sequence (DNA): TGTGCCTGGCGGCTTAGGTCAGGGTTGAACACCGGGGAGCTGTTTTTT. This translates into CAWRLRSGLNTGELFF.

The rearrangement uses TRBV6-2 or TRBV6-3 and TRBJ1-1; 7 nucleotides line up with TRBD1. Per the germline V gene, CDR1 is MNHEY and CDR2 is SVGEGT. Germline trimming cut 2 bases from V and 1 base from J; bases unmatched to any gene: 7. CDR3 size: 16 residues. CDR3 amino acids: CASSYVQGSSNTEAFF. For the CDR3, the DNA is TGTGCCAGCAGTTACGTACAGGGGAGTTCGAACACTGAAGCTTTCTTT.

The V and J genes are TRBV15 and TRBJ1-2; a possible D gene is TRBD1 (5 bases). CDR3 length: 12 amino acids. Between the trimmed V and J ends, which lost 5 bases and 9 bases, there was a span of 13 bases. Germline CDR1 and CDR2: LNHNV and YYDKDF (reference sequence). The CDR3, as DNA: TGTGCCACCAGCCCACCCCGGGGGAGCTACACCTTC. It translates to CATSPPRGSYTF.

V usage is TRBV7-9 and J usage is TRBJ2-7, with TRBD1 matching 8 bases. Germline lookup yields CDR1 SEHNR and CDR2 FQNEAQ (reference sequence). This CDR3 contains 15 residues. J lost 7 bases, V lost 3 bases, and 11 bases had no gene match. The CDR3 protein is CASSFTTGEFSEQYF. The CDR3, as DNA: TGTGCCAGCAGCTTTACGACAGGGGAATTTAGTGAGCAGTACTTC.

V gene TRBV10-3 combines with J gene TRBJ2-7, with D tentatively TRBD2 (5 bases). Germline assignment: CDR1 ENHRY and CDR2 SYGVKD. The CDR3 has 13 residues. The V end was cut by 9 bases, the J end by 3 bases, with 15 bases between. The CDR3 nucleotides read TGTGCCATTGGACGGGGAATGGACTACGAGCAGTACTTC. Its translation is CAIGRGMDYEQYF.

The V gene is TRBV4-2, the J gene TRBJ2-3, with 8 bases identical to TRBD1. The germline V gene has CDR1 LGHNA and CDR2 YNFKEQ. V lost 4 bases and J lost 1; bases outside the gene matches: 7. This CDR3 is built from 16 residues. Here the CDR3 DNA reads TGTGCCAGCAGCCTCCTCTCGGGACAGGGCACAGATACGCAGTATTTT. It translates to CASSLLSGQGTDTQYF.

The chain has TRBV9 and TRBJ2-1, with 9 bases that match TRBD2. This CDR3 spans 15 amino acids. Germline loops: CDR1 SGDLS, CDR2 YYNGEE. After removal of 3 bases from V and 9 bases from J, the junction contained 10 bases not matched to a gene. The CDR3 protein is CASSAGLAAMFEQFF. CDR3 DNA: TGTGCCAGCAGCGCGGGACTAGCAGCAATGTTTGAGCAGTTCTTC.

The V and J genes are TRBV3-1 (or the pseudogene TRBV3-2) and TRBJ2-2; 11 nucleotides match TRBD2. Germline V gene data show CDR1 as LGHDT and CDR2 as YNNKEL (reference sequence). CDR3 size: 15 residues. The J segment lost 7 bases and the V segment lost 4 bases, leaving 5 bases of the junction unmatched. DNA of the CDR3: TGTGCCAGCAGCCCGCCTAGCGGGGGGAGCGGGGAGCTGTTTTTT. Its translation is CASSPPSGGSGELFF.

The chain has TRBV30 and TRBJ2-1; 9 bases fit TRBD2. The CDR3 is 14 amino acids. Germline trimming cut 4 bases from V and 10 bases from J; bases unmatched to any gene: 11. CDR1 and CDR2 (germline): GTSNPN, SVGIG (reference sequence). CDR3 nucleotides: TGTGCCTGGAATCTGGGACTAGCATCCAAAGAGCAGTTCTTC. It yields the protein CAWNLGLASKEQFF.

J is TRBJ1-4 and V is TRBV9; D might be TRBD1 (5 bases). The V and J ends lost 0 bases and 6 bases respectively, with 12 bases between them. The CDR3 totals 15 residues. Germline CDR1 reads SGDLS; CDR2 reads YYNGEE. The CDR3 sequence: CASSVAGQGYEKLFF. The DNA for the CDR3 is TGTGCCAGCAGCGTAGCTGGCCAGGGATATGAAAAACTGTTTTTT.

This clone came up once. This rearrangement joins TRBV6-4 to TRBJ2-1, with unresolved D. Germline V CDR1 and CDR2: MRHNA, SNTAGT. The V end was cut by 10 bases, the J end by 7 bases, with 11 bases between. The CDR3 contains 11 residues. The CDR3 reads CATIHNNEQFF. The CDR3 DNA sequence: TGTGCCACCATACATAATAATGAGCAGTTCTTC.

This clone showed up just once. The V gene is TRBV6-5, the J gene TRBJ2-7, with 10 bases matching TRBD1. The CDR3 extends over 14 amino acids. The J segment lost 5 bases and the V segment lost 6 bases, leaving 7 bases of the junction unmatched. Germline-derived CDR1 and CDR2 are MNHEY and SVGAGI. CDR3 sequence reads: CASSRTGGYHEQYF. In DNA form, the CDR3 reads TGTGCCAGCAGCAGGACAGGGGGTTATCACGAGCAGTACTTC.

V gene TRBV30 combines with J gene TRBJ2-3; the D is unclear. The CDR3 spans 13 residues. Germline CDR1 GTSNPN, CDR2 SVGIG (reference sequence). V lost 0 bases, J lost 3 bases, and 7 bases lay in between. In DNA, the CDR3 is TGTGCCTGGAGTGTTGTCCAGACAGATACGCAGTATTTT. Its protein is CAWSVVQTDTQYF. Based on the CDR3 plus reference TRBV30 and TRBJ2-3, the full variable domain is SQTIHQWPATLVQPVGSPLSLECTVEGTSNPNLYWYRQAAGRGLQLLFYSVGIGQISSEVPQNLSASRPQDRQFILSSKKLLLSDSGFYLCAWSVVQTDTQYFGPGTRLTVL.

This chain links TRBV5-1 with TRBJ1-4; D uncertain. V was cut by 1 base and J by 0 bases, with 7 bases left in between. The CDR3 consists of 15 residues. Germline V CDR1 and CDR2: SGHRS, YFSETQ. DNA for the CDR3: TGCGCCAGCAGCTTGCGGGGAGCAACTAATGAAAAACTGTTTTTT. This codes for CASSLRGATNEKLFF.

By share, this clone counts as medium-sized (0.01 to 0.1%). This chain uses TRBV3-1 (or the pseudogene TRBV3-2) with TRBJ1-2; TRBD1 might be the D (5 bases). Germline CDR1 LGHDT, CDR2 YNNKEL (reference sequence). The CDR3 spans 15 residues. Trimming took off 5 bases at V and 2 bases at J, with 15 bases between the two ends. CDR3 in DNA: TGTGCCAGCAGCTACCTGGGGCAGGGAAACTATGGCTACACCTTC. Encoded protein: CASSYLGQGNYGYTF.

The V call is TRBV7-8, the J call TRBJ2-2; D may be TRBD1 (5 bases). Germline-derived CDR1 and CDR2 are SGHVS and FQNEAQ. V gave up 10 bases and J gave up 6 bases, with 12 bases separating them. This CDR3 has 12 amino acids. CDR3 sequence reads: CATTVGAGELFF. In nucleotides, the CDR3 is TGTGCCACCACAGTAGGGGCCGGGGAGCTGTTTTTT.

This clone has a single count. The chain joins TRBV14 to TRBJ1-1, with 12 bases fitting TRBD1. Germline lookup yields CDR1 SGHDN and CDR2 FVKESK. This CDR3 region has 14 residues. The trim removed 6 bases at V and 8 bases at J, leaving 7 bases unmatched. DNA of the CDR3: TGTGCCAGCAGTTCCGGGACAGGGGGCTTCGAAGCTTTCTTT. Protein sequence: CASSSGTGGFEAFF.

The rearrangement links TRBV24-1 to TRBJ1-1; tentatively, D is TRBD1 (6 bases). Germline values: CDR1 KGHDR, CDR2 SFDVKD. This CDR3 has 13 residues. Trimming removed 8 bases from V and 4 bases from J, with 13 bases in between. Here the CDR3 DNA reads TGTGCCACCATCGGACAGCCAGGCACTGAAGCTTTCTTT. Encoded protein: CATIGQPGTEAFF.

CDR3 loop: CASSSRGLAGSYEQYF. CDR3 sequence (DNA): TGTGCCAGCAGCTCAAGAGGACTAGCGGGATCATACGAGCAGTACTTC. The chain uses TRBV7-2 and TRBJ2-7, with TRBD2 identical over 12 bases. Per the germline V gene, CDR1 is SGHTA and CDR2 is FQGNSA. This CDR3 region has 16 residues. V lost 4 bases and J lost 4; bases outside the gene matches: 8.

V gene TRBV5-5 combines with J gene TRBJ1-5; TRBD1 aligns across 8 bases. This CDR3 contains 15 residues. Trimming removed 3 bases from V and 7 bases from J; junction bases left unmatched: 9. Looked up from germline, CDR1 is SGHKS and CDR2 is YYEKEE (reference sequence). This CDR3 is CASSSGQANFQPQHF. The CDR3 DNA sequence: TGTGCCAGCAGCTCGGGACAGGCCAACTTCCAGCCCCAGCATTTT.

The CDR3 reads CASSSKLTSGTQETQYF. CDR3 coding DNA: TGCGCCAGCAGCTCAAAACTTACTAGCGGGACACAAGAGACCCAGTACTTC. The chain links TRBV5-1 to TRBJ2-5; 10 bases map to TRBD2. Germline CDR1 is SGHRS and CDR2 is YFSETQ. The CDR3 consists of 17 residues. The junction had 10 bases not matched to a gene; V was cut back by 3 bases and J by 2 bases.

The V and J genes are TRBV6-5 and TRBJ2-5; D remains ambiguous. The CDR3 totals 15 residues. The germline CDR1 and CDR2 sequences are MNHEY and SVGAGI. Trimming took off 0 bases at V and 5 bases at J, with 13 bases between the two ends. The CDR3 bases are TGTGCCAGCAGTTACTCTGGGCAGGCCTGGGAGACCCAGTACTTC. It yields the protein CASSYSGQAWETQYF.

The rearrangement uses TRBV6-4 and TRBJ1-1, with D hard to call. This CDR3 contains 13 residues. The germline V gene has CDR1 MRHNA and CDR2 SNTAGT. Trimming stripped 0 bases from V and 10 bases from J, with 12 bases between. The CDR3 spells CASSDSTSGRAFF. CDR3 DNA sequence: TGTGCCAGCAGTGACTCGACGTCAGGTAGAGCTTTCTTT.

V usage is TRBV3-1 (or the pseudogene TRBV3-2) and J usage is TRBJ2-7; tentative D call: TRBD2 (6 bases). The CDR3 is 17 amino acids. Germline V gene sequence: CDR1 LGHDT, CDR2 YNNKEL (reference sequence). Between the trimmed V and J ends, which lost 1 base and 2 bases, there was a span of 18 bases. The CDR3 spells CASSQGRSSGHTYEQYF. The CDR3 region has the DNA TGTGCCAGCAGCCAAGGCCGAAGTAGCGGACATACCTACGAGCAGTACTTC.

This clone appeared a single time. V usage is TRBV9 and J usage is TRBJ2-7; TRBD2 matches at 8 bases. The CDR3 has 17 residues. Germline V gene lookup returns CDR1 SGDLS and CDR2 YYNGEE. V lost 1 base, J lost 0 bases, and 9 bases stayed unmatched. In DNA form, the CDR3 reads TGTGCCAGCAGCGTACAGGAACTAGCGGTTAGCTCCTACGAGCAGTACTTC. It yields the protein CASSVQELAVSSYEQYF.

V usage is TRBV4-2 and J usage is TRBJ2-7; the match to TRBD1 covers 9 bases. V dropped 0 bases and J dropped 6; count of bases not matched to a gene: 3. Germline V gives CDR1 LGHNA, CDR2 YNFKEQ. The CDR3 spans 14 residues. Written as DNA, the CDR3 is TGTGCCAGCAGCCAAGATTACAGGGGGCGCGAGCAGTACTTC. Protein sequence: CASSQDYRGREQYF.

The J gene is TRBJ2-1, the V gene TRBV5-1; 10 bases are shared with TRBD2. Per the germline V gene, CDR1 is SGHRS and CDR2 is YFSETQ. V trimming: 3 bases; J trimming: 0 bases; junction bases outside the gene matches: 3. This CDR3 is built from 16 residues. CDR3 in amino acids: CASSSGLADSYNEQFF. DNA of the CDR3: TGCGCCAGCAGCTCCGGACTAGCGGACTCCTACAATGAGCAGTTCTTC.

CDR3 DNA sequence: TGTGCCAGCTCACCGAACTCGGGAGAGTCGAGAAAAAAACTGTTTTTT. Translation gives CASSPNSGESRKKLFF. The rearrangement uses TRBV18 and TRBJ1-4; D is unclear. Germline V gene sequence: CDR1 KGHSH, CDR2 LQKENI. Trimming pared 3 bases from V and 9 bases from J, leaving 20 bases between. The CDR3 contains 16 residues.

The chain is built from TRBV28 and TRBJ2-7, with TRBD1 identical over 10 bases. Germline CDR1 reads MDHEN; CDR2 reads SYDVKM. This CDR3 comprises 16 residues. Losses at the gene ends were 3 bases for V and 4 bases for J; bases not matched to a gene: 9. The CDR3 is CASSLSGTGVKYEQYF. DNA of the CDR3: TGTGCCAGCAGTTTGAGTGGGACAGGGGTGAAGTACGAGCAGTACTTC.

This chain connects TRBV6-2 or TRBV6-3 to TRBJ2-7; 8 bases are shared with TRBD1. This CDR3 comprises 16 residues. Germline lookup yields CDR1 MNHEY and CDR2 SVGEGT. J gave up 2 bases and V 6 bases, and 12 bases lay outside the gene matches. CDR3 loop: CASSLLRDRLTYEQYF. The CDR3 coding sequence is TGTGCCAGCAGCCTCCTCCGGGACAGGCTAACCTACGAGCAGTACTTC.